The 15 T cell receptor beta chains below come from one sample, sequenced in a study of blood T cell repertoires in COVID-19. Generated by immunoSEQ multiplex PCR, the TCRdb table keeps only in-frame clones and is missing some. The table records 130,000 or so clones, approximately 80% of them present only once. Input material: peripheral blood. The receptors were gathered from a woman aged 60 to 75 with acute or convalescent COVID-19.

V is TRBV3-1 (or the pseudogene TRBV3-2) and J is TRBJ1-1; D is possibly TRBD1 (6 bases). CDR1 LGHDT and CDR2 YNNKEL come from the germline V gene (reference sequence). The CDR3 has 14 amino acids. Trimming cost V 1 base and J 5 bases, with 11 bases left between them. The CDR3 DNA sequence: TGTGCCAGCAGCCAAGCCAGGGGAGTAACTGAAGCTTTCTTT. It codes for CASSQARGVTEAFF.

The chain links TRBV7-2 to TRBJ2-3; TRBD1 aligns across 7 bases. V was clipped by 5 bases and J by 4 bases; unmatched bases: 6. The length of the CDR3 is 14 residues. Germline CDR1 is SGHTA and CDR2 is FQGNSA. CDR3 amino acids: CASSQQGSPDTQYF. The CDR3 bases are TGTGCCAGCAGCCAACAGGGGTCCCCAGATACGCAGTATTTT.

For this clone: Other nucleotide sequences from this sample produce the same CDR3. V is TRBV24-1 and J is TRBJ1-2, with D maybe TRBD1 (6 bases). The CDR3 runs to 12 residues. Germline V CDR1 and CDR2: KGHDR, SFDVKD. V was shortened by 4 bases and J by 5 bases, with 7 bases between the two germline ends. The CDR3 DNA reads TGTGCCACCAGTGACAGGGGTTATGGCTACACCTTC. Its protein is CATSDRGYGYTF.

This clone was recorded once. The rearrangement joins TRBV10-3 to TRBJ1-2, with 7 bases identical to TRBD1. CDR1 is ENHRY, CDR2 SYGVKD, per germline. The V and J ends lost 6 bases and 8 bases, in that order; junction bases with no gene match: 9. This CDR3 region has 13 residues. The CDR3 DNA sequence: TGTGCCATCAGGATAGACAGGGCCCGGGGCTACACCTTC. Translated, it gives CAIRIDRARGYTF.

The chain links TRBV5-1 to TRBJ1-1; D possibly corresponds to TRBD1 (5 bases). The CDR3 length is 13 residues. CDR1 and CDR2 from the germline V gene are SGHRS and YFSETQ. V was trimmed by 2 bases and J by 4 bases, leaving 9 bases between them. This CDR3 is CASSFDRFTEAFF. The CDR3 nucleotides read TGCGCCAGCAGCTTCGACAGATTCACTGAAGCTTTCTTT.

As DNA, the CDR3 is TGTGCCATCAGTGAGAGGGGAATCATGAACACTGAAGCTTTCTTT. Encoded protein: CAISERGIMNTEAFF. J is TRBJ1-1 and V is TRBV10-3; D might be TRBD1 (5 bases). Trimming took 2 bases from V and 0 from J, leaving 10 bases between them. CDR3 length: 15 residues. Germline V gene data show CDR1 as ENHRY and CDR2 as SYGVKD.

This clone was seen a single time. V is TRBV5-1 and J is TRBJ1-2; TRBD1 might be the D (6 bases). Trimming took off 7 bases at V and 8 bases at J, with 21 bases between the two ends. This CDR3 has 14 amino acids. Germline V gene lookup returns CDR1 SGHRS and CDR2 YFSETQ. The CDR3 protein is CASARGESRGGYTF. The CDR3 bases are TGCGCCAGCGCCAGGGGAGAGTCGAGGGGCGGCTACACCTTC. The full variable domain, its missing parts supplied by reference TRBV5-1 and TRBJ1-2, is KAGVTQTPRYLIKTRGQQVTLSCSPISGHRSVSWYQQTPGQGLQFLFEYFSETQRNKGNFPGRFSGRQFSNSRSEMNVSTLELGDSALYLCASARGESRGGYTFGSGTRLTVV.

The chain employs TRBV11-2 and TRBJ1-1, with D possibly matching TRBD1 (5 bases). CDR3 length equals 13 residues. V gave up 4 bases and J gave up 3 bases, with 9 bases separating them. CDR1 is SGHAT, CDR2 FQNNGV, per germline. The CDR3 DNA reads as TGTGCCAGCAGCTCCAGGGTGGACACTGAAGCTTTCTTT. Translation: CASSSRVDTEAFF.

The V gene is TRBV25-1, the J gene TRBJ1-2; 7 nucleotides line up with TRBD1. The CDR3 is 12 amino acids. CDR1 and CDR2 from the germline V gene are MGHDK and SYGVNS. J lost 2 bases, V lost 8 bases, and 2 bases had no gene match. CDR3 amino acids: CASSDRNYGYTF. CDR3 bases: TGTGCCAGCTCGGACAGGAACTATGGCTACACCTTC.

This clone was detected a few times. The chain has TRBV7-9 and TRBJ1-5; D may be TRBD1 (6 bases). V dropped 2 bases and J dropped 4 bases, with 15 bases sitting between them. Germline loops: CDR1 SEHNR, CDR2 FQNEAQ (reference sequence). The CDR3 is 16 amino acids. The CDR3 loop reads CASSLLRDTNNQPQHF. The CDR3 DNA reads TGTGCCAGCAGCTTACTCCGGGACACCAATAATCAGCCCCAGCATTTT.

The V call is TRBV2, the J call TRBJ1-3, with 7 bases aligning to TRBD1. Germline V gives CDR1 SNHLY, CDR2 FYNNEI. The CDR3 extends over 15 amino acids. Trimming at V came to 6 bases and at J to 4 bases, leaving 9 bases not matched to a gene. This chain's CDR3 is CASRGTDRDGNTIYF. The CDR3 DNA follows: TGTGCCAGCAGAGGGACCGACAGGGACGGAAACACCATATATTTT.

This clone was found a few times. J is TRBJ1-2 and V is TRBV10-3; 11 bases are shared with TRBD1. Losses at the gene ends were 5 bases for V and 4 bases for J; bases not matched to a gene: 3. This CDR3 comprises 14 residues. Germline V CDR1 and CDR2: ENHRY, SYGVKD. In DNA, the CDR3 is TGTGCCATCAGTCTCGGACAGGGGGCCTATGGCTACACCTTC. Protein product: CAISLGQGAYGYTF.

The CDR3 sequence: CASSRSRGGYNTGELFF. The CDR3 nucleotides are TGTGCCAGTAGTCGGAGTAGGGGTGGCTACAACACCGGGGAGCTGTTTTTT. The chain is built from TRBV19 and TRBJ2-2; a possible D gene is TRBD1 (5 bases). This CDR3 comprises 17 residues. V was shortened by 5 bases and J by 2 bases, with 18 bases between the two germline ends. Germline CDR1 is LNHDA and CDR2 is SQIVND (reference sequence).

This chain links TRBV2 with TRBJ1-4, with D possibly TRBD1 on 6 matching bases. The CDR3 has 11 amino acids. Germline V gene lookup returns CDR1 SNHLY and CDR2 FYNNEI. V lost 7 bases and J 15 bases, leaving 15 bases between the germline ends. CDR3 sequence (DNA): TGTGCCAGCATCCAAGGGGGGGCGATGTTTTTT. It is translated as CASIQGGAMFF.

The rearrangement links TRBV7-6 to TRBJ2-3; D possibly corresponds to TRBD2 (7 bases). Germline V gives CDR1 SGHVS, CDR2 FNYEAQ. Deletions cut 5 bases from V and 2 bases from J, with 29 bases between. There are 20 residues in the CDR3. This CDR3 is CASSAGGQGILSLITDTQYF. The CDR3 DNA follows: TGTGCCAGCAGCGCCGGGGGGCAGGGCATACTCTCCCTCATCACAGATACGCAGTATTTT.